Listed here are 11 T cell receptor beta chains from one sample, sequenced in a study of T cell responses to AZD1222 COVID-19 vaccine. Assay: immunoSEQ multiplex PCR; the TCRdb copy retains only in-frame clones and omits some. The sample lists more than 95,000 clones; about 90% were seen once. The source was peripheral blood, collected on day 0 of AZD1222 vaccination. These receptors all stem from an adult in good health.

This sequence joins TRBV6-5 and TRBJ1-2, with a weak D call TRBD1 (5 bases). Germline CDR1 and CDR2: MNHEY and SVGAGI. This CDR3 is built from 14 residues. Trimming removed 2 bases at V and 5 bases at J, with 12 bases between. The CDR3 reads CASSYGAGRYGYTF. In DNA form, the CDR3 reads TGTGCCAGCAGTTACGGGGCAGGGAGGTATGGCTACACCTTC.

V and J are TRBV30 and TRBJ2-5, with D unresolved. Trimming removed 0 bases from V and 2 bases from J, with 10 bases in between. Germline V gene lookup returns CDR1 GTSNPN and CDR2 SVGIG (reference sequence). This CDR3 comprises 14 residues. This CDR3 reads CAWSVSQRQETQYF. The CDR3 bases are TGTGCCTGGAGTGTATCACAGAGACAAGAGACCCAGTACTTC.

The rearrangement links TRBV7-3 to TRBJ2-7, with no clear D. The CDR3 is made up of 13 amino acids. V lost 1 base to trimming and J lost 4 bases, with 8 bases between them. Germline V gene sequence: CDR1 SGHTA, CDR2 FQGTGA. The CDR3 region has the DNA TGTGCCAGCAGCTTAAGCAGATCATACGAGCAGTACTTC. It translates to CASSLSRSYEQYF.

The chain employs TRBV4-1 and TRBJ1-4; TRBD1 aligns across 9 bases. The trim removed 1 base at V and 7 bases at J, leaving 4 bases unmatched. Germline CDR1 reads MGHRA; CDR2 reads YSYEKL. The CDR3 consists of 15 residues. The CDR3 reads CASSQGGQGFEKLFF. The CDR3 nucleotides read TGCGCCAGCAGCCAAGGGGGACAGGGATTTGAAAAACTGTTTTTT.

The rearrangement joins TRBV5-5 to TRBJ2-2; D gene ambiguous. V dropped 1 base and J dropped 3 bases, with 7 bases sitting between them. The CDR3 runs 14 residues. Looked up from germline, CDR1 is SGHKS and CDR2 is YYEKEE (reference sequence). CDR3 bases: TGTGCCAGCAGCTTGACGTGGGACACCGGGGAGCTGTTTTTT. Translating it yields CASSLTWDTGELFF.

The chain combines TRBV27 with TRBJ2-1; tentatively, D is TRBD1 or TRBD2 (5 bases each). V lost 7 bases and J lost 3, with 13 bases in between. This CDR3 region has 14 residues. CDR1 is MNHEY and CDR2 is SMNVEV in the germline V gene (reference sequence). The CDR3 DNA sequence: TGTGCCAGCAACGTGGGACGGGTCTACAATGAGCAGTTCTTC. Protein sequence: CASNVGRVYNEQFF.

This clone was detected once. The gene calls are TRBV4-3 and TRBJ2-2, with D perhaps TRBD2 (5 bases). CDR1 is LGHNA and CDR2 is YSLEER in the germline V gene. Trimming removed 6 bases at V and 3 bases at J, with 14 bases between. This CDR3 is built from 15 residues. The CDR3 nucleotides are TGCGCCAGCAGGAGCGGTGGGGATTACACCGGGGAGCTGTTTTTT. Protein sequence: CASRSGGDYTGELFF.

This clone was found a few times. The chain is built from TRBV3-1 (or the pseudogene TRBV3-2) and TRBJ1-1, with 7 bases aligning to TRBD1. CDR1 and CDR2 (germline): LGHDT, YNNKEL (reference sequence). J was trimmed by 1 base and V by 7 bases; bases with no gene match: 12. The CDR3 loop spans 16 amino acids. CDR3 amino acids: CASTNLAGGSNTEAFF. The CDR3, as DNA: TGTGCCAGCACAAACTTGGCAGGGGGATCGAACACTGAAGCTTTCTTT.

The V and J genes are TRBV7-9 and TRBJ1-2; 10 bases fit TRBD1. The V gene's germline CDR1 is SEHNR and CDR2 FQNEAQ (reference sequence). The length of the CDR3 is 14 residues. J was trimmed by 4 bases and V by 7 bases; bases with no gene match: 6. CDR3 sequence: CASTPGTGVYGYTF. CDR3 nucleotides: TGTGCCAGCACCCCAGGGACAGGGGTCTATGGCTACACCTTC.

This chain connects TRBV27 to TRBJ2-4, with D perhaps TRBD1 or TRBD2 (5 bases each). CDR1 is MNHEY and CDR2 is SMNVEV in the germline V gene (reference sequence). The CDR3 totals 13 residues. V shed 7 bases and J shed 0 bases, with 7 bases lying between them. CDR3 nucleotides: TGTGCCAGCACTGGGGGAGCCAAAAACATTCAGTACTTC. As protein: CASTGGAKNIQYF.

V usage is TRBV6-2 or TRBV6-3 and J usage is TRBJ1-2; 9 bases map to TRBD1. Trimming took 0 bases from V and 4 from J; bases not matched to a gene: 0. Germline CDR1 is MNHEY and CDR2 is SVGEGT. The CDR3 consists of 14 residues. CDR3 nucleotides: TGTGCCAGCAGTTACTCGACAGGGGGCTATGGCTACACCTTC. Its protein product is CASSYSTGGYGYTF.